These 9 T cell receptor beta chains were all obtained from the same sample, sequenced in a study of T-cell reconstitution after alpha-beta-depleted transplantation in children. The library targeted TCRbeta and was prepared with unique molecular identifiers. From the PCR reads, TCRdb called clonotypes with MiXCR, one entry per CDR3 protein. The sample includes 200,000 to 250,000 distinct CDR3 sequences, 6.5% to 10% of them seen just once. The sample here was PBMCs, mostly from graft donor cells, taken 180 days after TCRalphabeta/CD19-depleted stem cell transplant. The receptors were gathered from a male patient younger than 18 who had a stem cell transplant for acute lymphoblastic leukemia, so the T cells may come from the graft donor.

As to this clonotype: Since a much larger clone is just one base distant, this may be a read error. The chain is built from TRBV11-2 and TRBJ2-2; 7 positions match TRBD2. J was trimmed by 6 bases and V by 2 bases; bases with no gene match: 15. The CDR3 sequence is 18 residues long. CDR1 and CDR2 (germline): SGHAT, FQNNGV. DNA of the CDR3: TGTGCCAGCAGCTTACCCGTTAGAGAAAGCGGGGCTGCCGGGGAGCTGTTTTTT. Translating gives CASSLPVRESGAAGELFF.

This clonotype was counted ten times or more. The V call is TRBV5-1, the J call TRBJ2-3, with 10 bases matching TRBD2. This CDR3 is built from 17 residues. The germline V gene has CDR1 SGHRS and CDR2 YFSETQ. J gave up 9 bases and V 0 bases, and 13 bases lay outside the gene matches. CDR3 sequence: CASSLELAGARRGTQYF. The CDR3 region has the DNA TGCGCCAGCAGCTTGGAGCTAGCGGGAGCGCGGAGGGGCACGCAGTATTTT.

This clonotype was observed at least ten times. This chain uses TRBV21-1 with TRBJ2-6; TRBD1 is the table's D call and was not checked against the DNA. TRBV21-1 represents a pseudogene. The CDR3 extends over 19 amino acids. The CDR3 is CARTGTGETPLSGANVLTF. The CDR3 coding sequence is TGTGCCAGAACCGGGACAGGCGAAACCCCACTCTCTGGGGCCAACGTCCTGACTTTC.

This clonotype showed up many times. The chain couples TRBV9 to TRBJ1-1; no reliable D call. Germline CDR1 is SGDLS and CDR2 is YYNGEE. V was trimmed by 1 base and J by 1 base, leaving 8 bases between them. The CDR3 length is 14 residues. CDR3 residues: CASSVTARNTEAFF. CDR3 coding DNA: TGTGCCAGCAGCGTAACAGCCCGGAACACTGAAGCTTTCTTT.

This clonotype occurred many times. J is TRBJ2-7 and V is TRBV12-3 or TRBV12-4; D unclear. The length of the CDR3 is 15 residues. The V and J ends lost 6 bases and 0 bases respectively, with 15 bases between them. Here the CDR3 reads CASSLYSLISYEQYF. The CDR3 nucleotides are TGTGCCAGCAGCCTCTACAGTCTCATCTCCTACGAGCAGTACTTC.

This clonotype was picked up a small number of times. This rearrangement joins TRBV11-3 to TRBJ2-1, with TRBD2 matching over 12 bases. Trimming took 1 base from V and 7 from J; bases not matched to a gene: 8. This CDR3 has 17 residues. Germline CDR1 SGHNT, CDR2 YENEEA. The DNA of the CDR3 is TGTGCCAGCAGCTTAGGGCCTACCGGGACTAGCGGGAATGAGCAGTTCTTC. Translating it yields CASSLGPTGTSGNEQFF.

This clonotype was detected many times. The genes are TRBV20-1 and TRBJ1-5, with 7 bases aligning to TRBD1. With 5 bases clipped from V and 11 bases from J, the junction kept 9 bases outside the gene matches. The germline CDR1 and CDR2 sequences are DFQATT and SNEGSKA (reference sequence). The CDR3 is 12 residues long. The CDR3 reads CSAQLEQGTQHF. CDR3 sequence (DNA): TGCAGTGCTCAACTCGAACAGGGGACCCAGCATTTT.

Comment on this clonotype: This may come from a read error, since a much larger clone is one base off. The V gene is TRBV6-1, the J gene TRBJ1-4, with D possibly being TRBD1 (5 bases). The V and J ends lost 6 bases and 7 bases respectively, with 12 bases between them. Germline-derived CDR1 and CDR2 are MNHNS and SASEGT. There are 13 residues in the CDR3. The CDR3 loop reads CASREGRAEKLFF. The CDR3 DNA sequence: TGTGCCAGCAGGGAGGGGAGGGCTGAAAAACTGTTTTTT.

This clonotype was seen ten or more times. The gene calls are TRBV4-3 and TRBJ1-1; D is uncertain. Germline V gene sequence: CDR1 LGHNA, CDR2 YSLEER. The CDR3 loop spans 16 amino acids. V was cut by 1 base and J by 1 base, with 13 bases left in between. DNA of the CDR3: TGCGCCAGCAGCCAAGTCCTTCTGGGTGGGAACACTGAAGCTTTCTTT. It translates to CASSQVLLGGNTEAFF.